This T cell receptor beta chain was captured by sequencing in a study of neoadjuvant anti-PD-1 for oral cavity cancer. Study-level findings and limits: Post-nivolumab, blood T cell clonality was significantly elevated in non-responders.

About this clone itself: Antigen unknown.

Germline lookup yields CDR1 SGHTS and CDR2 YDEGEE. The ends were cut back, 0 bases at V and 4 bases at J, with 11 bases in the middle. The CDR3 runs 15 residues. Method: immunoSEQ multiplex PCR; TCRdb's copy keeps in-frame clones and lacks some. The sample consists of about 6,700 clones, over 65% of them appearing once. Cohort: HPV-negative, locally advanced oral cavity squamous cell carcinoma patients. The origin of this receptor is a person between 40 and 80 years old with oral cavity squamous cell carcinoma. This sequence joins TRBV5-8 and TRBJ2-1, with a possible D match to TRBD1 (5 bases). The material sequenced was PBMCs, taken before nivolumab (anti-PD-1) treatment. CDR3: CASSLGQSTYNEQFF. CDR3 in DNA: TGTGCCAGCAGCTTGGGACAGTCGACTTACAATGAGCAGTTCTTC.